Below, 27 T cell receptor beta chains from the same sample are listed, as sequenced in a study of patients and donors after allogeneic stem cell transplantation (dated by TCRdb to about 2020). The library was built by means of RT-PCR. Sequencing relied on a NextSeq 550. TCRdb redid the processing of the public reads, applying fastp at Q25 and MiXCR, and retained in-frame beta chains. Each record represents a unique CDR3 protein, reported with the most common genes and DNA among its rows. In all, the sample holds about 200,000 distinct CDR3 sequences, and about 38% of those were seen once. Roughly 11% of the sample is taken by the ten largest. Material for sequencing was blood, either unsorted or a sorted T cell fraction (not recorded which). Source of these receptors: a human donor who was either an allogeneic HSCT recipient or a stem cell or donor lymphocyte infusion donor (not recorded which). It is not recorded whose cells these are; they may come from a transplant donor.

V gene TRBV20-1 combines with J gene TRBJ2-4; D gene ambiguous. The CDR3 has 12 amino acids. V lost 0 bases, J lost 2 bases, and 2 bases lay in between. The V gene's germline CDR1 is DFQATT and CDR2 SNEGSKA (reference sequence). In DNA form, the CDR3 reads TGCAGTGCTAGAGATCCCAAAAACATTCAGTACTTC. It translates to CSARDPKNIQYF.

This clonotype was observed a handful of times. This chain uses TRBV12-3 or TRBV12-4 with TRBJ1-1; D is unresolved. Trimming took off 7 bases at V and 3 bases at J, with 9 bases between the two ends. The CDR3 length is 12 residues. The CDR3 spells CASILRDTEAFF. CDR3 in DNA: TGTGCCAGCATTTTGAGGGACACTGAAGCTTTCTTT.

The CDR3 DNA reads TGTGCCAGCAGACCGGGGGCTCCATCTGAAAAACTGTTTTTT. Its translation: CASRPGAPSEKLFF. This chain uses TRBV12-3 or TRBV12-4 with TRBJ1-4, with a possible D match to TRBD1 (6 bases). Trimming removed 6 bases from V and 7 bases from J, with 15 bases in between. The CDR3 loop spans 14 amino acids.

This clonotype occurred a few times. The chain recombines TRBV21-1 with TRBJ1-2; the table's D call of TRBD1 was not tested on the DNA. TRBV21-1 is classified as a pseudogene. There are 15 residues in the CDR3. The CDR3 DNA reads TGTGCCAGCAGCACCCAGGGGGCCCGCCCCTATGGCTACACCTTC. Translated, it gives CASSTQGARPYGYTF.

The CDR3 coding sequence is TGTGCCAGTAGATCCCCGACCGGAGATCCCCAAAACACTGAAGCTTTCTTT. This encodes CASRSPTGDPQNTEAFF. This rearrangement joins TRBV19 to TRBJ1-1; D gene ambiguous. The CDR3 sequence is 17 residues long. Looked up from germline, CDR1 is LNHDA and CDR2 is SQIVND (reference sequence). Trimming took off 6 bases at V and 2 bases at J, with 22 bases between the two ends.

The rearrangement links TRBV10-2 to TRBJ1-4; D gene uncertain. The ends were cut back, 7 bases at V and 3 bases at J, with 12 bases in the middle. Per the germline V gene, CDR1 is WSHSY and CDR2 is SAAADI. This CDR3 is 14 amino acids long. CDR3 protein: CASTAGKANEKLFF. The CDR3 region has the DNA TGCGCCAGCACGGCGGGGAAGGCTAATGAAAAACTGTTTTTT.

The chain links TRBV6-5 to TRBJ1-3, with D unclear. CDR1 MNHEY and CDR2 SVGAGI come from the germline V gene. Trimming cost V 6 bases and J 0 bases, with 12 bases left between them. The CDR3 has 15 residues. CDR3 coding DNA: TGTGCCAGCAGCCCAGACCTTTCCTCTGGAAACACCATATATTTT. Its translation: CASSPDLSSGNTIYF.

The chain uses TRBV5-1 and TRBJ1-1; D possibly corresponds to TRBD1 (6 bases). Germline CDR1 is SGHRS and CDR2 is YFSETQ. Trimming took 4 bases from V and 1 from J, leaving 14 bases between them. The CDR3 extends over 15 amino acids. DNA of the CDR3: TGCGCCAGCAGCGCCAGAGACAGGCCGAACACTGAAGCTTTCTTT. Residues: CASSARDRPNTEAFF.

The chain recombines TRBV19 with TRBJ2-2; 9 nucleotides agree with TRBD1. V lost 7 bases to trimming and J lost 4 bases; unmatched junction nucleotides: 13. Germline values: CDR1 LNHDA, CDR2 SQIVND (reference sequence). The CDR3 length is 17 residues. This CDR3 reads CASTQSGDRARTGELFF. CDR3 DNA: TGTGCCAGTACCCAAAGTGGGGACAGGGCTCGCACCGGGGAGCTGTTTTTT.

CDR3 DNA: TGCAGCGTTGTGTTCGACAGGGGGCTCTGGAATGAGCAGTTCTTC. It encodes CSVVFDRGLWNEQFF. V usage is TRBV29-1 and J usage is TRBJ2-1, with 10 bases that match TRBD1. V dropped 4 bases and J dropped 7; count of bases not matched to a gene: 10. Germline V lookup: CDR1 SQVTM, CDR2 ANQGSEA. The CDR3 is made up of 15 amino acids.

This clonotype appeared a few times. The V call is TRBV9, the J call TRBJ1-6; TRBD1 matches at 8 bases. CDR3 size: 15 residues. The V gene's germline CDR1 is SGDLS and CDR2 YYNGEE. The junction had 6 bases not matched to a gene; V was cut back by 4 bases and J by 6 bases. The CDR3 DNA is TGTGCCAGCAGCATAAGGACAGGGAGTAATTCACCCCTCCACTTT. Translated, it gives CASSIRTGSNSPLHF.

This chain joins TRBV10-3 and TRBJ2-1, with TRBD2 identical over 14 bases. Germline V gene sequence: CDR1 ENHRY, CDR2 SYGVKD. After removal of 10 bases from V and 1 base from J, the junction contained 6 bases not matched to a gene. CDR3 length equals 16 residues. The DNA of the CDR3 is TGTGCCAGCGGGACTAGCGGGGGCGATTCCTACAATGAGCAGTTCTTC. Protein sequence: CASGTSGGDSYNEQFF.

V usage is TRBV3-1 and J usage is TRBJ2-5; no definite D call. The length of the CDR3 is 16 residues. V was trimmed by 1 base and J by 5 bases, leaving 17 bases between them. CDR1 and CDR2 (germline): LGHDT, YNNKEL (reference sequence). The CDR3 loop reads CASSQVERVPWETQYF. The CDR3, as DNA: TGTGCCAGCAGCCAAGTTGAGAGAGTCCCCTGGGAGACCCAGTACTTC.

This clonotype appeared a few times. The chain carries TRBV6-5 and TRBJ2-2; 7 bases agree with TRBD1. CDR1 MNHEY and CDR2 SVGAGI come from the germline V gene. V was clipped by 4 bases and J by 1 base; unmatched bases: 3. This CDR3 has 15 amino acids. This chain's CDR3 is CASSFYRGNTGELFF. For the CDR3, the DNA is TGTGCCAGCAGTTTCTACAGGGGGAACACCGGGGAGCTGTTTTTT.

This clonotype was counted only a few times. The V gene is TRBV18, the J gene TRBJ2-1; no definite D call. The CDR3 is 14 amino acids. V was clipped by 3 bases and J by 3 bases, with 9 bases between them. Germline values: CDR1 KGHSH, CDR2 LQKENI. Here the CDR3 DNA reads TGTGCCAGCTCACCCACCACCTACTACAATGAGCAGTTCTTC. Its translation: CASSPTTYYNEQFF.

This clonotype has just a few counts. The chain joins TRBV12-3 or TRBV12-4 to TRBJ1-1; D is ambiguous. The CDR3 consists of 13 residues. Between the trimmed V and J ends, which lost 2 bases and 5 bases, there was a span of 9 bases. The CDR3 DNA sequence: TGTGCCAGCAGTTTATTCGTCAGGACTGAAGCTTTCTTT. Amino acid sequence: CASSLFVRTEAFF.

V gene TRBV10-3 combines with J gene TRBJ2-7; D is ambiguous. With 6 bases removed from V and 0 bases from J, the gap between germline ends came to 12 bases. The germline V gene has CDR1 ENHRY and CDR2 SYGVKD. CDR3 length equals 14 residues. In DNA form, the CDR3 reads TGTGCCATCAGCGTTGGGGTTCGCTCCTACGAGCAGTACTTC. It specifies CAISVGVRSYEQYF.

This chain links TRBV3-1 with TRBJ1-5; a weak D match, TRBD1 (5 bases). CDR3 length: 15 residues. Per the germline V gene, CDR1 is LGHDT and CDR2 is YNNKEL (reference sequence). The V gene lost 8 bases and the J gene lost 7 bases, with 21 bases spanning the gap. The CDR3 loop reads CASAPHFRVGQPQHF. CDR3 coding DNA: TGTGCCAGCGCGCCCCATTTCAGGGTTGGCCAGCCCCAGCATTTT.

This rearrangement joins TRBV20-1 to TRBJ2-3; no clear D. Trimming took 6 bases from V and 6 from J, leaving 16 bases between them. Germline values: CDR1 DFQATT, CDR2 SNEGSKA (reference sequence). The CDR3 consists of 13 residues. The chain's CDR3 is CSALGRGMDTQYF. CDR3 nucleotides: TGCAGTGCCCTGGGCCGAGGCATGGATACGCAGTATTTT.

This chain joins TRBV20-1 and TRBJ1-2, with D uncertain. Trimming removed 1 base from V and 6 bases from J, with 12 bases in between. This CDR3 spans 13 amino acids. Germline-derived CDR1 and CDR2 are DFQATT and SNEGSKA (reference sequence). CDR3 in amino acids: CSARGGNKDGYTF. In DNA form, the CDR3 reads TGCAGTGCTAGAGGAGGGAACAAGGATGGCTACACCTTC.

This chain connects TRBV9 to TRBJ2-3, with D hard to call. Germline values: CDR1 SGDLS, CDR2 YYNGEE. CDR3 length: 16 residues. V was pared by 0 bases and J by 1 base, with 12 bases between. The CDR3 DNA is TGTGCCAGCAGCGTAGTCCCTCACTCTGGCACAGATACGCAGTATTTT. Translation: CASSVVPHSGTDTQYF.

This sequence joins TRBV20-1 and TRBJ1-1; unclear D gene. The CDR3 sequence is 12 residues long. Trimming took off 8 bases at V and 5 bases at J, with 15 bases between the two ends. CDR1 is DFQATT and CDR2 is SNEGSKA in the germline V gene (reference sequence). The CDR3 coding sequence is TGCAGTCCTGAGCCCTTAGGGACTGAAGCTTTCTTT. This codes for CSPEPLGTEAFF.

The V gene is TRBV10-1, the J gene TRBJ1-1; 8 nucleotides align to TRBD1. CDR3 length: 14 residues. J was trimmed by 6 bases and V by 4 bases; bases with no gene match: 7. Germline V gene data show CDR1 as WNHNN and CDR2 as SYGVQD (reference sequence). The CDR3 coding sequence is TGCGCCAGCAGTGCACGGACAGGGCAAGCTGAAGCTTTCTTT. Translation: CASSARTGQAEAFF.

This chain uses TRBV4-3 with TRBJ1-5; D gene ambiguous. The CDR3 runs 15 residues. The germline V gene has CDR1 LGHNA and CDR2 YSLEER. V was trimmed by 2 bases and J by 0 bases, leaving 8 bases between them. CDR3: CASSQLDLSNQPQHF. As DNA, the CDR3 is TGCGCCAGCAGCCAATTGGACCTTAGCAATCAGCCCCAGCATTTT.

This clonotype was counted between two and nine times. The chain links TRBV12-3 or TRBV12-4 to TRBJ2-3; D remains ambiguous. V was shortened by 1 base and J by 1 base, with 6 bases between the two germline ends. CDR3 size: 14 residues. The CDR3 here is CASSLGQGTDTQYF. CDR3 coding DNA: TGTGCCAGCAGTTTAGGGCAGGGCACAGATACGCAGTATTTT.

A few counts support this clonotype. This chain joins TRBV6-5 and TRBJ1-2; maybe TRBD1 (5 bases). Trimming removed 6 bases from V and 3 bases from J, with 17 bases in between. The CDR3 consists of 15 residues. Germline V gene sequence: CDR1 MNHEY, CDR2 SVGAGI. The CDR3 DNA follows: TGTGCCAGCAGCCGGGACGCTCCGAATCACTATGGCTACACCTTC. Translating gives CASSRDAPNHYGYTF.

This chain uses TRBV20-1 with TRBJ1-1; no clear D. CDR1 and CDR2 from the germline V gene are DFQATT and SNEGSKA (reference sequence). Trimming left V 2 bases short and J 5 bases short, with 12 bases between. The CDR3 covers 13 residues. The CDR3 bases are TGCAGTGCTAGATTGGGTAGGTTGACTGAAGCTTTCTTT. Protein sequence: CSARLGRLTEAFF.